The T cell receptor (beta chain) under discussion was sequenced for a study of T-cell reconstitution after alpha-beta-depleted transplantation in children. Unique molecular identifiers were used in preparing the TCRbeta library. TCRdb re-called the PCR reads through MiXCR, storing one row per CDR3 protein. The table records 500,000 to 600,000 distinct CDR3 sequences, less than 35% of them present only once. The germline V and J ends were trimmed by 8 bases and 0 bases, with 12 bases remaining between them. The CDR3 runs to 13 residues. CDR1 is DFQATT and CDR2 is SNEGSKA in the germline V gene (reference sequence).

The chain links TRBV20-1 to TRBJ2-3, with D maybe TRBD1 (6 bases). The material was PBMCs from the stem cell graft donor, obtained from the stem cell graft. The TCR was taken from a human donor who donated a stem cell graft to a child with aplastic anemia. This CDR3 reads CSPGTRSTDTQYF. The CDR3, as DNA: TGCAGTCCTGGGACACGAAGCACAGATACGCAGTATTTT.